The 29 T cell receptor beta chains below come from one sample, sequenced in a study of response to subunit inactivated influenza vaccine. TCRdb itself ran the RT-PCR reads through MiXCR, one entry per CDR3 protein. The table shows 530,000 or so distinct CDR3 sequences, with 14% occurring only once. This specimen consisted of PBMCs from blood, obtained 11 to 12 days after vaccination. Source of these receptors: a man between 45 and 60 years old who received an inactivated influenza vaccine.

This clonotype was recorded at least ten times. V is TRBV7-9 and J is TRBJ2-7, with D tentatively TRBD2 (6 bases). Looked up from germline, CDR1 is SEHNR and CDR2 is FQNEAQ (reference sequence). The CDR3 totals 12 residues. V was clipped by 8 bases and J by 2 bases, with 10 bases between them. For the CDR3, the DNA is TGTGCCAGCTCTAGCGACCCCTACGAGCAGTACTTC. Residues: CASSSDPYEQYF.

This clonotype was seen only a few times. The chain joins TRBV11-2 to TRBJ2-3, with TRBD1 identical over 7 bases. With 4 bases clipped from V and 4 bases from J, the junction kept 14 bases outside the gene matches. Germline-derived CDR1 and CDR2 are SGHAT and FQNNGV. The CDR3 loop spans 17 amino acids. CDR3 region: CASSYRGGQRGPDTQYF. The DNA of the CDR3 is TGTGCCAGCAGCTATAGAGGGGGACAGAGGGGCCCAGATACGCAGTATTTT.

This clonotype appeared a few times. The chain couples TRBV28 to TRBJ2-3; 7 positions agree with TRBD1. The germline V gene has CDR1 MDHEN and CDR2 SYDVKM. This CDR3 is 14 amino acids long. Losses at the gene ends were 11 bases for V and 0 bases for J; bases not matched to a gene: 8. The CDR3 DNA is TGTGCCTATAGGGGGCGACTTAGCACAGATACGCAGTATTTT. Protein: CAYRGRLSTDTQYF.

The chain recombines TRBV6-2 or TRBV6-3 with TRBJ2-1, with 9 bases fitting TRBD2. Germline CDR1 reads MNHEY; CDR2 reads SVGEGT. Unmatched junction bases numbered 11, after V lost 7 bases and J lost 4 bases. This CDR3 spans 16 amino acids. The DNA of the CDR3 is TGTGCCAGCAAGGGATCAAGCGGGAGGTCTTACAATGAGCAGTTCTTC. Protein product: CASKGSSGRSYNEQFF.

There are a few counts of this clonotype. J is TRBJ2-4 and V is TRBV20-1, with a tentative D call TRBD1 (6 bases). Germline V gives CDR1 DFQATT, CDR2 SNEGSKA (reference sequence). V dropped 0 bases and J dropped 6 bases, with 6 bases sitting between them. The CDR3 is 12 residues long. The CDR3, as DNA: TGCAGTGCTAGAGAGACAGGAAACATTCAGTACTTC. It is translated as CSARETGNIQYF.

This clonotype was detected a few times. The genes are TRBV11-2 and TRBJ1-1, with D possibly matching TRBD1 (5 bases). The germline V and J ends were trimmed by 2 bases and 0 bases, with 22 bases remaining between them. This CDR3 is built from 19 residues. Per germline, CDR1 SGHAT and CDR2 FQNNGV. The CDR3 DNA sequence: TGTGCCAGCAGCTTAAGTTTTCTTGCGGGACGGCGATTGAACACTGAAGCTTTCTTT. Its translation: CASSLSFLAGRRLNTEAFF.

As DNA, the CDR3 is TGTGCCAGCAGCTTCGAAAGGACTGAAGCTTTCTTT. Amino acids: CASSFERTEAFF. The chain is built from TRBV5-6 and TRBJ1-1; D remains ambiguous. This CDR3 has 12 residues. The V end lost 2 bases, the J end lost 5 bases, and 7 bases lay between the germline ends. Germline lookup yields CDR1 SGHDT and CDR2 YYEEEE.

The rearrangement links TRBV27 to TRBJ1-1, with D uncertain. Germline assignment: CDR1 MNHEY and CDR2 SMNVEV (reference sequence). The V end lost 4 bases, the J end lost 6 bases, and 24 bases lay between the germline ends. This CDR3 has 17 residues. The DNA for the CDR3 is TGTGCCAGCAGTTCCGCCGGGCCTTCTTGGGGTAACCCTGAAGCTTTCTTT. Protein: CASSSAGPSWGNPEAFF.

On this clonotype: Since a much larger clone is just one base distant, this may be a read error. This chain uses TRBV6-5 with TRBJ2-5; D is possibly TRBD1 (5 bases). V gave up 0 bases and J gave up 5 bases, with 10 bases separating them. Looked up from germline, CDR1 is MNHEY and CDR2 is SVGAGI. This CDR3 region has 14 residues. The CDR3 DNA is TGTGCCAGCAGTTACTCGGAGTCAGGGGAGACCCAGTACTTC. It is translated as CASSYSESGETQYF.

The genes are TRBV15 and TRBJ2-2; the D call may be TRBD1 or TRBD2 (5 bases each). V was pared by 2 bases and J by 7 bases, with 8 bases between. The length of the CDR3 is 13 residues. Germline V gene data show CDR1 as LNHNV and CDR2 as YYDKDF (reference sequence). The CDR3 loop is CATSRRGVGELFF. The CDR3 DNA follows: TGTGCCACCAGCAGACGAGGGGTCGGGGAGCTGTTTTTT.

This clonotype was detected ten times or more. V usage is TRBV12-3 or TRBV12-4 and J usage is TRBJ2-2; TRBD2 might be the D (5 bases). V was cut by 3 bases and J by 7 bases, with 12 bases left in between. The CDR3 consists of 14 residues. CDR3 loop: CASSFTSNSGELFF. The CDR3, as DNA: TGTGCCAGCAGTTTCACTAGTAATAGCGGGGAGCTGTTTTTT.

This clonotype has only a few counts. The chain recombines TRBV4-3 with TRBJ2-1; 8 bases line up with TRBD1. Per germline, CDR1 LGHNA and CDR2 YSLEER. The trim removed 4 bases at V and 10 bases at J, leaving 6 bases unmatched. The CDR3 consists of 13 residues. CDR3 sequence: CASSRDRGGEQFF. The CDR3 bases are TGCGCCAGCAGCCGTGACAGGGGCGGGGAGCAGTTCTTC.

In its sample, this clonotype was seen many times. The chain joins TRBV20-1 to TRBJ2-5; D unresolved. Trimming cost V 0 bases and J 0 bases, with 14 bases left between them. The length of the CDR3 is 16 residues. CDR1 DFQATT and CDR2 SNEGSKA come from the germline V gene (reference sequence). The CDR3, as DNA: TGCAGTGCTAGAGATCTGCTAGGAACAAACCAAGAGACCCAGTACTTC. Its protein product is CSARDLLGTNQETQYF.

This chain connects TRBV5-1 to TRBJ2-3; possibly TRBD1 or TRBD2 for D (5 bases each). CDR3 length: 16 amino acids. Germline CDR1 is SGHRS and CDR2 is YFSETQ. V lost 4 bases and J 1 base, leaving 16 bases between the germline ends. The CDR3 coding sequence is TGCGCCAGCAGCCCGCTGGGGGAATGGCGCACAGATACGCAGTATTTT. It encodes CASSPLGEWRTDTQYF.

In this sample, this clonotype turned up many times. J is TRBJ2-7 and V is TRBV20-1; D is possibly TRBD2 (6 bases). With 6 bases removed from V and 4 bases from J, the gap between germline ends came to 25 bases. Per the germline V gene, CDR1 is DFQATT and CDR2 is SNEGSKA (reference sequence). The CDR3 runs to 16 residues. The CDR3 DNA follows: TGCAGTGCCGAGGCACCGATAATCGGGAGTTCGTACGAGCAGTACTTC. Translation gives CSAEAPIIGSSYEQYF.

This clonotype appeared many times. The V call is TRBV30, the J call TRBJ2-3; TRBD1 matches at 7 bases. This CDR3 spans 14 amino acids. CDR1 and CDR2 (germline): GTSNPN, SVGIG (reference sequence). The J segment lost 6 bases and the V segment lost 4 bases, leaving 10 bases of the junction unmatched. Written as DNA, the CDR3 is TGTGCCTGGAAAGGGGGCGCTTTGGGTGATACGCAGTATTTT. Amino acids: CAWKGGALGDTQYF.

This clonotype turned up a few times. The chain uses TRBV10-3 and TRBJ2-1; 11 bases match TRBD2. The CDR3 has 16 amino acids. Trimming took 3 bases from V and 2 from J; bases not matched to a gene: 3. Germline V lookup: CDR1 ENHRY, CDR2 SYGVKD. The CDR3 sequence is CAISDLSGGAYNEQFF. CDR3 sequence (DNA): TGTGCCATCAGTGACCTTAGCGGGGGGGCCTACAATGAGCAGTTCTTC.

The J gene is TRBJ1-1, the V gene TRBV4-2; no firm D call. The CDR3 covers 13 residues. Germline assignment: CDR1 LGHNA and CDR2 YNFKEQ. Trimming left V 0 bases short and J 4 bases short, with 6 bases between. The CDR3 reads CASSQDRSTEAFF. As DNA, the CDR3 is TGTGCCAGCAGCCAAGATCGGAGCACTGAAGCTTTCTTT.

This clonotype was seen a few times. The chain's CDR3 is CASSLAQPGGRTEAFF. The CDR3 DNA reads TGCGCCAGCAGCTTGGCACAGCCAGGGGGCAGGACTGAAGCTTTCTTT. The chain couples TRBV5-1 to TRBJ1-1, with 8 bases fitting TRBD1. The germline V gene has CDR1 SGHRS and CDR2 YFSETQ. This CDR3 spans 16 amino acids. J lost 5 bases, V lost 0 bases, and 9 bases had no gene match.

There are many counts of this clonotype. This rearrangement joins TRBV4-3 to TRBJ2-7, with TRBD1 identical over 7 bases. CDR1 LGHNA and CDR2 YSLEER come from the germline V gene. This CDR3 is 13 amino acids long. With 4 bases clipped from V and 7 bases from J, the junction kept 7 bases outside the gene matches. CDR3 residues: CASSRGQTTEQYF. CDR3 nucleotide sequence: TGCGCCAGCAGCCGGGGACAGACGACAGAGCAGTACTTC.

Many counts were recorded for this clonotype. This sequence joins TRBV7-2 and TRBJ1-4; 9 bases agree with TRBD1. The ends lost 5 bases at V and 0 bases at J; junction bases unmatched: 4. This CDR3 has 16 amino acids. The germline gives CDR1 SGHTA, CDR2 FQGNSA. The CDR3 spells CASSQGTGTTNEKLFF. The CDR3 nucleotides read TGTGCCAGCAGCCAAGGGACAGGGACAACTAATGAAAAACTGTTTTTT.

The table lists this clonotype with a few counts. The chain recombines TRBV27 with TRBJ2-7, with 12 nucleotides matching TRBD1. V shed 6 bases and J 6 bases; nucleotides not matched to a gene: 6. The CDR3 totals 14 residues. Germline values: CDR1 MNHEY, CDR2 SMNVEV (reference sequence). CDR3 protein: CASSTGTGGLEQYF. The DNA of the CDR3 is TGTGCCAGCAGCACCGGGACAGGGGGCCTCGAGCAGTACTTC.

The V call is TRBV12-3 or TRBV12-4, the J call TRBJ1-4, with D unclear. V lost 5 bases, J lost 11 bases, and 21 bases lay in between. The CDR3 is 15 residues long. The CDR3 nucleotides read TGTGCCAGCAGTCCCCGCTGGGATGTGGTAGCTAAACTGTTTTTT. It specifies CASSPRWDVVAKLFF.

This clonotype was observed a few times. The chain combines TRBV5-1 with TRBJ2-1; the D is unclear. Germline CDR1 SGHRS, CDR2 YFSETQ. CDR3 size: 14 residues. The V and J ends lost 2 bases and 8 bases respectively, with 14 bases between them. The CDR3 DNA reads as TGCGCCAGCAGCTTAAGAGACACACACGATGAGCAGTTCTTC. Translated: CASSLRDTHDEQFF.

The chain's CDR3 is CASSTGITDTQYF. The DNA of the CDR3 is TGTGCCAGCTCAACAGGGATTACAGATACGCAGTATTTT. The chain joins TRBV18 to TRBJ2-3; a weak D match, TRBD1 (6 bases). This CDR3 is built from 13 residues. Trimming shortened V by 5 bases and J by 3 bases, and 9 bases separated the two germline ends. Germline CDR1 reads KGHSH; CDR2 reads LQKENI.

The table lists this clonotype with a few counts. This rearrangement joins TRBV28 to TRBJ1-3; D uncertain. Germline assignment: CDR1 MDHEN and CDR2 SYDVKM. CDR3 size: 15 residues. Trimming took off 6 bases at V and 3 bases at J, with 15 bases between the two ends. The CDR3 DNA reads TGTGCCAGCAGGAGGGAAGAGAATCTTGGAAACACCATATATTTT. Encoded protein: CASRREENLGNTIYF. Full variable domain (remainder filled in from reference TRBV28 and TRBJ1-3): DVKVTQSSRYLVKRTGEKVFLECVQDMDHENMFWYRQDPGLGLRLIYFSYDVKMKEKGDIPEGYSVSREKKERFSLILESASTNQTSMYLCASRREENLGNTIYFGEGSWLTVV.

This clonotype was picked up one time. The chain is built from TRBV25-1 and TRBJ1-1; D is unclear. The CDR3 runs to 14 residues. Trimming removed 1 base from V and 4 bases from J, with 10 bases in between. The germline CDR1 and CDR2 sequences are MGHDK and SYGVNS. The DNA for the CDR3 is TGTGCCAGCAGTGAATCTGGGAGGAGCACTGAAGCTTTCTTT. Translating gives CASSESGRSTEAFF.

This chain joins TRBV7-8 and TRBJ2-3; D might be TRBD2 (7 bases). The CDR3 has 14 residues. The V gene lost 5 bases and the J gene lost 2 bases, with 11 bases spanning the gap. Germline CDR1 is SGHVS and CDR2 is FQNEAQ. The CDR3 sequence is CASSPGGFTDTQYF. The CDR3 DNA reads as TGTGCCAGCAGCCCGGGGGGCTTCACAGATACGCAGTATTTT.

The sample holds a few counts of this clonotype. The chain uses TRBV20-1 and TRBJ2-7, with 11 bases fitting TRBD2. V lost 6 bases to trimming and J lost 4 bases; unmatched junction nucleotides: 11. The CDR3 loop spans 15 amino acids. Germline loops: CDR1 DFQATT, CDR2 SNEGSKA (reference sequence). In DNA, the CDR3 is TGCAGTGCACCAGAGCTAGCGGGAGGATTATACGAGCAGTACTTC. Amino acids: CSAPELAGGLYEQYF.